A single sample gave rise to the 12 T cell receptor beta chains below, sequenced in a study of CD8+CD57+ T cells in acquired aplastic anemia. It was genomic DNA that served as the template for profiling TCR beta VDJ and CDR3. One entry per CDR3 protein, called by TCRdb with MiXCR from the reads. The table includes 160,000 or so distinct CDR3 sequences, 47% detected once. Patients who underwent sequencing had shown CD8+CD57+ cell expansion by flow cytometry. The material sequenced was sorted CD4+, CD8+, or CD8+CD57+ T cells (not recorded which) from PBMCs. These receptors were collected from a human donor with aplastic anemia.

This clonotype was counted a few times. The V call is TRBV18, the J call TRBJ1-2, with no clear D. The CDR3 loop spans 13 amino acids. Trimming pared 3 bases from V and 3 bases from J, leaving 8 bases between. Germline lookup yields CDR1 KGHSH and CDR2 LQKENI. The CDR3 nucleotides are TGTGCCAGCTCACCTTCTGAGGACTATGGCTACACCTTC. It encodes CASSPSEDYGYTF.

The genes are TRBV11-2 and TRBJ1-5; 8 bases agree with TRBD1. Germline assignment: CDR1 SGHAT and CDR2 FQNNGV. This CDR3 comprises 18 residues. The ends lost 4 bases at V and 0 bases at J; junction bases unmatched: 11. Here the CDR3 reads CASSSLRGQVPSNQPQHF. CDR3 bases: TGTGCCAGCAGCTCCCTCAGGGGACAGGTGCCTAGCAATCAGCCCCAGCATTTT.

Concerning this clonotype itself: The conserved phenylalanine or tryptophan normally closing the CDR3 is absent here, so this likely arose from a read error. No DNA is shown, since the ends of the CDR3 on it are uncertain; the CDR3 is the one TCRdb lists. CDR3 protein: CASRPSGQGLLSL. The chain couples TRBV12-3 or TRBV12-4 to TRBJ1-2; TRBD1, the D gene given by the table, was not confirmed from the DNA. Ends included, the CDR3 has 13 residues.

The chain has TRBV20-1 and TRBJ2-3; D gene uncertain. The germline CDR1 and CDR2 sequences are DFQATT and SNEGSKA (reference sequence). Trimming pared 6 bases from V and 3 bases from J, leaving 16 bases between. CDR3 length: 14 residues. CDR3 amino acids: CSAPVGMRTDTQYF. Written as DNA, the CDR3 is TGCAGTGCGCCGGTTGGGATGAGGACAGATACGCAGTATTTT.

The rearrangement uses TRBV7-3 and TRBJ2-3; 7 bases fit TRBD2. V lost 5 bases to trimming and J lost 2 bases; unmatched junction nucleotides: 10. The CDR3 is made up of 16 amino acids. Germline assignment: CDR1 SGHTA and CDR2 FQGTGA. The CDR3 region has the DNA TGTGCCAGCAGCCCGGGGGTAGCGGGCTCCACAGATACGCAGTATTTT. As protein: CASSPGVAGSTDTQYF. The variable domain in full, with the rest retrieved from reference TRBV7-3 and TRBJ2-3, is GAGVSQTPSNKVTEKGKYVELRCDPISGHTALYWYRQSLGQGPEFLIYFQGTGAADDSGLPNDRFFAVRPEGSVSTLKIQRTERGDSAVYLCASSPGVAGSTDTQYFGPGTRLTVL.

This chain links TRBV7-9 with TRBJ2-1; no definite D call. V was shortened by 7 bases and J by 4 bases, with 8 bases between the two germline ends. This CDR3 contains 12 residues. Per germline, CDR1 SEHNR and CDR2 FQNEAQ (reference sequence). DNA for the CDR3: TGTGCCAGCAATCCCAGGTACAATGAGCAGTTCTTC. This sequence encodes CASNPRYNEQFF.

Many counts were recorded for this clonotype. The V and J genes are TRBV19 and TRBJ2-5, with D possibly being TRBD1 (5 bases). The V end lost 3 bases, the J end lost 1 base, and 9 bases lay between the germline ends. The CDR3 length is 14 residues. CDR1 LNHDA and CDR2 SQIVND come from the germline V gene (reference sequence). CDR3 sequence: CASSMFGAQETQYF. The DNA of the CDR3 is TGTGCCAGTAGTATGTTTGGGGCCCAAGAGACCCAGTACTTC. Combining the CDR3 with reference TRBV19 and TRBJ2-5 gives the whole variable domain DGGITQSPKYLFRKEGQNVTLSCEQNLNHDAMYWYRQDPGQGLRLIYYSQIVNDFQKGDIAEGYSVSREKKESFPLTVTSAQKNPTAFYLCASSMFGAQETQYFGPGTRLLVL.

This clonotype turned up a few times. J is TRBJ1-2 and V is TRBV20-1; TRBD1 aligns across 7 bases. Germline trimming cut 5 bases from V and 6 bases from J; bases unmatched to any gene: 9. Germline CDR1 is DFQATT and CDR2 is SNEGSKA (reference sequence). This CDR3 has 13 residues. The CDR3 DNA sequence: TGCAGTGCTCCCCGGGACAGAGCCCATGGCTACACCTTC. Its translation: CSAPRDRAHGYTF.

This clonotype was seen many times. The V call is TRBV6-1, the J call TRBJ1-5; 7 bases are shared with TRBD1. The CDR3 sequence is 16 residues long. Germline V gene data show CDR1 as MNHNS and CDR2 as SASEGT. V shed 5 bases and J 0 bases; nucleotides not matched to a gene: 7. The CDR3 spells CASSPQGGASNQPQHF. CDR3 sequence (DNA): TGTGCCAGCAGTCCTCAGGGGGGAGCTAGCAATCAGCCCCAGCATTTT.

This clonotype was recorded at least ten times. V is TRBV7-8 and J is TRBJ2-7; the D is unclear. The CDR3 is made up of 12 amino acids. CDR1 SGHVS and CDR2 FQNEAQ come from the germline V gene. V was clipped by 5 bases and J by 3 bases, with 8 bases between them. The CDR3 sequence is CASSLNIYEQYF. In DNA, the CDR3 is TGTGCCAGCAGCCTCAACATCTACGAGCAGTACTTC.

Ten or more counts support this clonotype. The V and J genes are TRBV2 and TRBJ1-2, with D perhaps matching TRBD1 (5 bases). CDR1 SNHLY and CDR2 FYNNEI come from the germline V gene. The CDR3 consists of 14 residues. V was clipped by 1 base and J by 7 bases, with 13 bases between them. For the CDR3, the DNA is TGTGCCAGCAGTGAAGGGGGGAAAAGTATTGGCTACACCTTC. Translated, it gives CASSEGGKSIGYTF.

This sequence joins TRBV7-3 and TRBJ2-7; D might be TRBD1 (5 bases). CDR3 length: 13 residues. V lost 5 bases and J 5 bases, leaving 13 bases between the germline ends. Germline loops: CDR1 SGHTA, CDR2 FQGTGA. CDR3 DNA: TGTGCCAGCAGCATCTACAGGAACGACGAGCAGTACTTC. This translates into CASSIYRNDEQYF.